The 28 T cell receptor beta chains below were found in one sample sequenced in a study of cytomegalovirus exposure and HLA in healthy donors. The PCR was carried out with 60 Vbeta primers and 13 Jbeta primers. Clones were read by immunoSEQ multiplex PCR, and TCRdb kept only the in-frame ones, dropping some. The sample records approximately 84,000 clones, 75% being singletons. Specimen: PBMCs. The receptors originated from a man aged 40-55 years in good health and CMV-seronegative.

The chain has TRBV11-3 and TRBJ1-6; 10 bases match TRBD1. Germline V gene sequence: CDR1 SGHNT, CDR2 YENEEA. The CDR3 is 17 residues long. After removal of 0 bases from V and 10 bases from J, the junction contained 9 bases not matched to a gene. CDR3 DNA sequence: TGTGCCAGCAGCTTAGAGGGAACCGGGACAGGGGAGTCACCCCTCCACTTT. Translation gives CASSLEGTGTGESPLHF. Full variable domain (remainder filled in from reference TRBV11-3 and TRBJ1-6): EAGVVQSPRYKIIEKKQPVAFWCNPISGHNTLYWYLQNLGQGPELLIRYENEEAVDDSQLPKDRFSAERLKGVDSTLKIQPAELGDSAVYLCASSLEGTGTGESPLHFGNGTRLTVT.

This clone was picked up one time. J is TRBJ2-7 and V is TRBV28; D is undetermined. Trimming removed 8 bases at V and 0 bases at J, with 8 bases between. Germline values: CDR1 MDHEN, CDR2 SYDVKM. The CDR3 consists of 12 residues. This chain's CDR3 is CASWQNSYEQYF. CDR3 DNA: TGTGCCAGCTGGCAGAACTCCTACGAGCAGTACTTC. Variable domain in full (rest from reference TRBV28 and TRBJ2-7): DVKVTQSSRYLVKRTGEKVFLECVQDMDHENMFWYRQDPGLGLRLIYFSYDVKMKEKGDIPEGYSVSREKKERFSLILESASTNQTSMYLCASWQNSYEQYFGPGTRLTVT.

This clone was seen more than once but under ten times. The genes are TRBV27 and TRBJ2-2; perhaps TRBD2 as D (6 bases). Germline CDR1 is MNHEY and CDR2 is SMNVEV (reference sequence). The CDR3 spans 15 residues. V gave up 5 bases and J gave up 4 bases, with 14 bases separating them. The CDR3 nucleotides are TGTGCCAGCAGTACGACGGGAGTCAGCACCGGGGAGCTGTTTTTT. Translated: CASSTTGVSTGELFF.

This chain joins TRBV5-1 and TRBJ2-1, with 9 positions matching TRBD1. The CDR3 runs 15 residues. Germline CDR1 reads SGHRS; CDR2 reads YFSETQ. V lost 6 bases, J lost 5 bases, and 9 bases stayed unmatched. The CDR3 here is CASNHRDRADNEQFF. In DNA form, the CDR3 reads TGCGCCAGCAACCACCGGGACAGGGCTGACAATGAGCAGTTCTTC.

The chain links TRBV2 to TRBJ2-5; 8 nucleotides agree with TRBD2. The germline gives CDR1 SNHLY, CDR2 FYNNEI. The CDR3 is 15 amino acids. Trimming at V came to 2 bases and at J to 7 bases, leaving 9 bases not matched to a gene. CDR3 protein: CASSEFGTSEGTQYF. As DNA, the CDR3 is TGTGCCAGCAGTGAATTTGGGACTAGTGAAGGGACCCAGTACTTC.

The V gene is TRBV4-1, the J gene TRBJ1-5; 12 nucleotides line up with TRBD1. Per the germline V gene, CDR1 is MGHRA and CDR2 is YSYEKL. CDR3 size: 17 residues. Unmatched junction bases numbered 7, after V lost 2 bases and J lost 5 bases. The CDR3 reads CASSQNPGQGAHQPQHF. For the CDR3, the DNA is TGCGCCAGCAGCCAAAATCCGGGACAGGGGGCGCATCAGCCCCAGCATTTT.

This chain connects TRBV19 to TRBJ2-2; D is unresolved. Germline CDR1 reads LNHDA; CDR2 reads SQIVND (reference sequence). The CDR3 totals 15 residues. Trimming took 4 bases from V and 1 from J, leaving 10 bases between them. CDR3 DNA: TGTGCCAGTAGTACCCCTTATAGGAACACCGGGGAGCTGTTTTTT. Translation: CASSTPYRNTGELFF.

This clone was counted once. The gene calls are TRBV2 and TRBJ1-1; 8 bases are shared with TRBD1. The CDR3 loop spans 14 amino acids. Germline CDR1 reads SNHLY; CDR2 reads FYNNEI. V gave up 6 bases and J gave up 3 bases; unmatched junction bases: 6. This CDR3 is CASRTGEIYTEAFF. The DNA for the CDR3 is TGTGCCAGCAGGACAGGGGAGATTTACACTGAAGCTTTCTTT.

The chain is built from TRBV18 and TRBJ1-1; D not resolved. Germline V lookup: CDR1 KGHSH, CDR2 LQKENI. The CDR3 is 15 residues long. The ends were cut back, 2 bases at V and 0 bases at J, with 10 bases in the middle. The CDR3 here is CASSPGQPMNTEAFF. CDR3 sequence (DNA): TGTGCCAGCTCACCAGGGCAGCCCATGAACACTGAAGCTTTCTTT.

The rearrangement joins TRBV19 to TRBJ1-5, with D possibly TRBD1 on 6 matching bases. Germline-derived CDR1 and CDR2 are LNHDA and SQIVND (reference sequence). Trimming removed 6 bases from V and 5 bases from J, with 17 bases in between. The CDR3 has 15 amino acids. CDR3 nucleotide sequence: TGTGCCAGTAGAAAACAGGGAAGGAAGGATCAGCCCCAGCATTTT. It yields the protein CASRKQGRKDQPQHF.

This CDR3 is CASSLTLAGSTNTGELFF. For the CDR3, the DNA is TGCGCCAGCAGCTTGACCCTAGCGGGGAGTACGAACACCGGGGAGCTGTTTTTT. The chain couples TRBV5-1 to TRBJ2-2; 9 positions agree with TRBD2. J gave up 0 bases and V 1 base, and 7 bases lay outside the gene matches. The V gene's germline CDR1 is SGHRS and CDR2 YFSETQ. CDR3 length: 18 amino acids.

The CDR3 DNA reads TGTGCCAGCATGGGACAGGGTAACAATGAGCAGTTCTTC. It yields the protein CASMGQGNNEQFF. The chain carries TRBV27 and TRBJ2-1; 9 bases line up with TRBD1. Losses at the gene ends were 7 bases for V and 5 bases for J; bases not matched to a gene: 3. From germline, CDR1 is MNHEY and CDR2 SMNVEV (reference sequence). The length of the CDR3 is 13 residues.

This clone was detected only a few times. The V gene is TRBV30, the J gene TRBJ2-1; 9 bases map to TRBD2. Germline V gene data show CDR1 as GTSNPN and CDR2 as SVGIG (reference sequence). The CDR3 loop spans 17 amino acids. V lost 1 base to trimming and J lost 2 bases; unmatched junction nucleotides: 9. CDR3 DNA sequence: TGTGCCTGGAGTGATAGCGGGAGAGGTTGGGCCTACAATGAGCAGTTCTTC. Its protein product is CAWSDSGRGWAYNEQFF.

The J gene is TRBJ1-2, the V gene TRBV9, with D possibly being TRBD1 (6 bases). The germline gives CDR1 SGDLS, CDR2 YYNGEE. V lost 0 bases to trimming and J lost 7 bases, with 19 bases between them. The CDR3 covers 16 residues. CDR3 sequence: CASSVGLRTERSGYTF. CDR3 DNA sequence: TGTGCCAGCAGCGTAGGTCTCCGGACAGAACGTAGTGGCTACACCTTC.

This clone is medium-sized within its sample. The chain employs TRBV9 and TRBJ1-1; unclear D gene. Trimming left V 0 bases short and J 5 bases short, with 11 bases between. The CDR3 length is 14 residues. CDR1 is SGDLS and CDR2 is YYNGEE in the germline V gene. CDR3 sequence (DNA): TGTGCCAGCAGCGTAGTCGAATTCGGGACTGAAGCTTTCTTT. It codes for CASSVVEFGTEAFF.

V usage is TRBV4-1 and J usage is TRBJ1-2, with D uncertain. The V gene's germline CDR1 is MGHRA and CDR2 YSYEKL. This CDR3 has 15 amino acids. Trimming cost V 4 bases and J 5 bases, with 17 bases left between them. This CDR3 is CASSPQQSGVYGYTF. The CDR3 nucleotides are TGCGCCAGCAGCCCCCAACAGAGCGGCGTGTATGGCTACACCTTC.

The V gene is TRBV18, the J gene TRBJ2-7, with TRBD2 identical over 8 bases. The CDR3 contains 14 residues. Germline CDR1 and CDR2: KGHSH and LQKENI. The V and J ends lost 3 bases and 2 bases, in that order; junction bases with no gene match: 3. The CDR3 reads CASSPGLDPYEQYF. CDR3 sequence (DNA): TGTGCCAGCTCACCGGGACTAGACCCCTACGAGCAGTACTTC.

V gene TRBV19 combines with J gene TRBJ2-7; 7 nucleotides match TRBD1. The CDR3 spans 15 residues. Germline trimming cut 8 bases from V and 6 bases from J; bases unmatched to any gene: 16. In germline, CDR1 is LNHDA, CDR2 SQIVND (reference sequence). CDR3 region: CASLLRGRFSSEQYF. CDR3 nucleotides: TGTGCCAGTTTGCTAAGGGGGCGCTTTTCGTCCGAGCAGTACTTC. The whole variable domain, remainder taken from reference TRBV19 and TRBJ2-7, is DGGITQSPKYLFRKEGQNVTLSCEQNLNHDAMYWYRQDPGQGLRLIYYSQIVNDFQKGDIAEGYSVSREKKESFPLTVTSAQKNPTAFYLCASLLRGRFSSEQYFGPGTRLTVT.

The chain combines TRBV18 with TRBJ1-4; no definite D call. The CDR3 has 11 residues. Per germline, CDR1 KGHSH and CDR2 LQKENI. V dropped 2 bases and J dropped 14 bases, with 9 bases sitting between them. This CDR3 is CASSPDKHLFF. CDR3 in DNA: TGTGCCAGCTCACCAGACAAGCATCTGTTTTTT. Drawing the rest from reference TRBV18 and TRBJ1-4, the complete variable domain is NAGVMQNPRHLVRRRGQEARLRCSPMKGHSHVYWYRQLPEEGLKFMVYLQKENIIDESGMPKERFSAEFPKEGPSILRIQQVVRGDSAAYFCASSPDKHLFFGSGTQLSVL.

The rearrangement uses TRBV6-6 and TRBJ2-2; D may be TRBD2 (6 bases). This CDR3 has 14 residues. CDR1 is MNHNY and CDR2 is SVGAGI in the germline V gene (reference sequence). V dropped 7 bases and J dropped 1 base, with 10 bases sitting between them. CDR3 bases: TGTGCCAGCATTTGGGACTGGAACACCGGGGAGCTGTTTTTT. Translation: CASIWDWNTGELFF.

The chain joins TRBV7-8 to TRBJ2-1; D ambiguous. From germline, CDR1 is SGHVS and CDR2 FQNEAQ. With 2 bases removed from V and 10 bases from J, the gap between germline ends came to 15 bases. The CDR3 sequence is 14 residues long. The DNA for the CDR3 is TGTGCCAGCAGCTTACTCGTAGTCCCGTCCGAGCAGTTCTTC. Translating it yields CASSLLVVPSEQFF.

The gene calls are TRBV10-3 and TRBJ1-1; D might be TRBD1 (5 bases). The CDR3 is 16 residues long. V lost 0 bases, J lost 1 base, and 12 bases lay in between. The V gene's germline CDR1 is ENHRY and CDR2 SYGVKD. As DNA, the CDR3 is TGTGCCATCAGTGAGTCGGGGGAGGGTGCGAACACTGAAGCTTTCTTT. This sequence encodes CAISESGEGANTEAFF.

The genes are TRBV18 and TRBJ2-7, with 7 positions matching TRBD2. CDR1 and CDR2 (germline): KGHSH, LQKENI. The ends lost 1 base at V and 2 bases at J; junction bases unmatched: 5. The CDR3 spans 15 residues. This chain's CDR3 is CASSPQSGGTYEQYF. In DNA, the CDR3 is TGTGCCAGCTCACCACAGTCGGGAGGTACCTACGAGCAGTACTTC.

CDR3 protein: CASSVAEQYTGELFF. In DNA form, the CDR3 reads TGTGCCAGCAGCGTAGCGGAACAGTACACCGGGGAGCTGTTTTTT. The genes are TRBV9 and TRBJ2-2, with no clear D. CDR3 length equals 15 residues. Germline CDR1 and CDR2: SGDLS and YYNGEE. V was cut by 0 bases and J by 3 bases, with 9 bases left in between.

The V call is TRBV25-1, the J call TRBJ1-6, with 7 bases that match TRBD1. Germline V gene lookup returns CDR1 MGHDK and CDR2 SYGVNS. CDR3 length: 16 residues. V was pared by 3 bases and J by 9 bases, with 11 bases of the junction left unmatched. Here the CDR3 DNA reads TGTGCCAGCAGTGATAGGGGCAGGGGGAACGGTTCACCCCTCCACTTT. This translates into CASSDRGRGNGSPLHF.

This sequence joins TRBV19 and TRBJ2-7; tentatively, D is TRBD2 (5 bases). CDR1 is LNHDA and CDR2 is SQIVND in the germline V gene (reference sequence). The germline V and J ends were trimmed by 5 bases and 0 bases, with 11 bases remaining between them. This CDR3 is 14 amino acids long. The CDR3 coding sequence is TGTGCCAGTAGTGAGGAGGCGAGCTCCTACGAGCAGTACTTC. It codes for CASSEEASSYEQYF.

This chain joins TRBV11-3 and TRBJ2-7, with a weak D call TRBD1 (6 bases). This CDR3 contains 15 residues. Trimming took 6 bases from V and 2 from J, leaving 17 bases between them. The germline V gene has CDR1 SGHNT and CDR2 YENEEA. In DNA, the CDR3 is TGTGCCAGCAGTTCCCCCGGGACAAATACCTACGAGCAGTACTTC. This translates into CASSSPGTNTYEQYF.

CDR3: CATKSGEPTDTQYF. The CDR3 region has the DNA TGCGCCACCAAAAGCGGGGAGCCCACAGATACGCAGTATTTT. J is TRBJ2-3 and V is TRBV5-1; 7 bases are shared with TRBD2. The V gene end was trimmed by 9 bases and the J gene end by 2 bases; junction bases not matched to a gene: 9. Germline values: CDR1 SGHRS, CDR2 YFSETQ. The CDR3 runs to 14 residues.